This passage covers 27 T cell receptor beta chains from one sample sequenced in a study of breast tumors, draining lymph nodes, adjacent tissues. TCRdb reanalysed the multiplex PCR reads using MiXCR and keeps one entry per CDR3 protein. Counted here are about 230,000 distinct CDR3 sequences, 32% occurring once; the ten biggest clones make up around 1.5%. Axillary draining lymph nodes of breast cancer patients supplied the node samples. Sequenced input: axillary lymph node tissue. Receptors originate from a female donor with breast cancer. Some clones in this sample may be carry-over from other donors' samples.

J is TRBJ1-5 and V is TRBV6-1; D remains unclear. CDR3 length: 14 residues. The germline CDR1 and CDR2 sequences are MNHNS and SASEGT. The V end was cut by 5 bases, the J end by 3 bases, with 11 bases between. The CDR3 DNA reads TGTGCCAGCAGTCAAGGGTCGGACAATCAGCCCCAGCATTTT. Protein: CASSQGSDNQPQHF.

This clonotype was recorded a few times. The chain is built from TRBV18 and TRBJ2-3; D gene unclear. Germline CDR1 KGHSH, CDR2 LQKENI. CDR3 size: 15 residues. Between the trimmed V and J ends, which lost 1 base and 5 bases, there was a span of 13 bases. CDR3: CASSPRARVKDTQYF. The CDR3 DNA is TGTGCCAGCTCACCACGGGCTAGGGTTAAAGATACGCAGTATTTT.

About this clonotype: It may be a read error: a sequence one base away is much more abundant. The gene calls are TRBV11-3 and TRBJ2-7; D may be TRBD2 (6 bases). The V end lost 5 bases, the J end lost 2 bases, and 13 bases lay between the germline ends. The CDR3 extends over 14 amino acids. CDR1 and CDR2 from the germline V gene are SGHNT and YENEEA. The CDR3 nucleotides are TGTGCCAGCAGCCCGGGACTCCAGACCTACGAGCAGTACTTC. As protein: CASSPGLQTYEQYF.

This clonotype was observed a few times. The genes are TRBV7-9 and TRBJ2-2, with 8 bases fitting TRBD2. CDR1 and CDR2 from the germline V gene are SEHNR and FQNEAQ (reference sequence). V was pared by 8 bases and J by 1 base, with 9 bases of the junction left unmatched. The length of the CDR3 is 16 residues. CDR3 sequence reads: CASSLGSGRNTGELFF. CDR3 coding DNA: TGTGCCAGCTCGTTAGGCAGCGGGAGGAACACCGGGGAGCTGTTTTTT.

This clonotype was counted at least ten times. This chain uses TRBV3-1 with TRBJ2-7; D is unresolved. V was clipped by 4 bases and J by 3 bases, with 7 bases between them. The CDR3 totals 12 residues. Germline loops: CDR1 LGHDT, CDR2 YNNKEL (reference sequence). The CDR3 bases are TGTGCCAGCAGCCCCACCCTCTACGAGCAGTACTTC. Amino acid sequence: CASSPTLYEQYF.

This rearrangement joins TRBV6-6 to TRBJ1-1; tentative D call: TRBD1 (6 bases). This CDR3 has 15 residues. The V and J ends lost 4 bases and 2 bases respectively, with 14 bases between them. The germline V gene encodes CDR1 MNHNY and CDR2 SVGAGI (reference sequence). The CDR3 nucleotides read TGTGCCAGCAGTTCCACCGGGGGCAGCAACACTGAAGCTTTCTTT. Amino acid sequence: CASSSTGGSNTEAFF.

This clonotype was detected many times. This rearrangement joins TRBV2 to TRBJ1-5; tentative D call: TRBD1 (6 bases). Looked up from germline, CDR1 is SNHLY and CDR2 is FYNNEI. The V and J ends lost 4 bases and 2 bases respectively, with 9 bases between them. The CDR3 consists of 14 residues. Here the CDR3 reads CASSVQGGNQPQHF. Written as DNA, the CDR3 is TGTGCCAGCAGTGTACAGGGCGGCAATCAGCCCCAGCATTTT.

A remark on this clonotype: Because the CDR3 is missing its conserved closing phenylalanine or tryptophan, this is likely a read error. J is TRBJ1-1 and V is TRBV9; D unclear. The V and J ends lost 0 bases and 1 base respectively, with 10 bases between them. The CDR3 loop spans 15 amino acids. Germline loops: CDR1 SGDLS, CDR2 YYNGEE. The DNA for the CDR3 is TGTGCCAGCAGCGTAGCTAAAGCAGAGAACACTGAAGCTTTCCTT. Translation: CASSVAKAENTEAFL.

At least ten counts were recorded for this clonotype. The CDR3 nucleotides read TGCAGTGCCCCTAAGACAGGGGCTGGGGAGACCCAGTACTTC. Translated: CSAPKTGAGETQYF. V and J are TRBV20-1 and TRBJ2-5; 8 positions agree with TRBD1. Losses at the gene ends were 6 bases for V and 5 bases for J; bases not matched to a gene: 11. This CDR3 comprises 14 residues. Germline CDR1 and CDR2: DFQATT and SNEGSKA (reference sequence).

This clonotype was seen a handful of times. A much larger clone differs from this one at a single base, so this may be a read error. The chain links TRBV24-1 to TRBJ2-1, with 9 bases identical to TRBD1. The CDR3 runs 13 residues. Germline V CDR1 and CDR2: KGHDR, SFDVKD. The ends lost 9 bases at V and 12 bases at J; junction bases unmatched: 11. DNA of the CDR3: TGTGCCACCTCTCGGGACAGGGTTGATGGGCAGTTCTTC. This gives the protein CATSRDRVDGQFF.

This clonotype was counted a single time. Given the absence of the conserved phenylalanine or tryptophan at the CDR3 end, a read error is likely. The DNA is omitted, as the CDR3 cannot be located on it reliably, and the CDR3 follows TCRdb's listing. The CDR3 protein is CASSRHPS. This chain joins TRBV2 and TRBJ1-6. The CDR3 spans 8 residues, counting both ends. In germline, CDR1 is SNHLY, CDR2 FYNNEI.

This clonotype was seen repeatedly, ten times or more. The V gene is TRBV10-3, the J gene TRBJ1-2, with D maybe TRBD1 (5 bases). The germline V and J ends were trimmed by 7 bases and 8 bases, with 23 bases remaining between them. The CDR3 consists of 15 residues. Germline CDR1 reads ENHRY; CDR2 reads SYGVKD. The CDR3 bases are TGTGCCATCACAGCTAGCACAGACAGTAGATTGGGCTACACCTTC. Amino acids: CAITASTDSRLGYTF.

This clonotype has ten or more counts. V is TRBV5-1 and J is TRBJ1-4, with D tentatively TRBD1 (5 bases). Germline loops: CDR1 SGHRS, CDR2 YFSETQ. Trimming stripped 1 base from V and 8 bases from J, with 18 bases between. The CDR3 is 16 residues long. The CDR3 loop is CASSLPRGTSGEKLFF. The CDR3 DNA is TGCGCCAGCAGCTTGCCCCGCGGGACGTCAGGCGAAAAACTGTTTTTT.

This clonotype was seen at least ten times. The chain has TRBV6-6 and TRBJ2-2, with TRBD1 as a possible D gene (6 bases). The CDR3 is 15 residues long. Trimming shortened V by 4 bases and J by 6 bases, and 15 bases separated the two germline ends. From germline, CDR1 is MNHNY and CDR2 SVGAGI (reference sequence). CDR3 loop: CASSSGRGFSGELFF. The DNA of the CDR3 is TGTGCCAGCAGTTCCGGCAGGGGATTTTCCGGGGAGCTGTTTTTT.

This clonotype occurred many times. The rearrangement links TRBV19 to TRBJ1-2; perhaps TRBD1 as D (6 bases). The CDR3 has 14 amino acids. V lost 5 bases to trimming and J lost 7 bases, with 17 bases between them. Germline-derived CDR1 and CDR2 are LNHDA and SQIVND (reference sequence). CDR3 DNA: TGTGCCAGTAGTTCTTCCCCAGGGGTTCTTGGCTACACCTTC. Translation: CASSSSPGVLGYTF.

The rearrangement joins TRBV9 to TRBJ2-5; D is perhaps TRBD1 (8 bases). The germline V and J ends were trimmed by 6 bases and 5 bases, with 17 bases remaining between them. This CDR3 region has 14 residues. Looked up from germline, CDR1 is SGDLS and CDR2 is YYNGEE. CDR3 bases: TGTGCCAGCACCCAGGGGGCGGGAGAGGAGACCCAGTACTTC. It codes for CASTQGAGEETQYF.

On this clonotype: A read error is possible here, since a much larger clone lies one base away. The chain joins TRBV7-2 to TRBJ2-5, with D possibly TRBD1 on 5 matching bases. The germline V gene encodes CDR1 SGHTA and CDR2 FQGNSA. This CDR3 is built from 17 residues. The CDR3 spells CASSLPRLPGKLEPQYF. The CDR3 nucleotides read TGTGCCAGCAGCTTACCCCGGCTCCCAGGGAAGTTAGAGCCCCAGTACTTC.

At least ten counts were recorded for this clonotype. This rearrangement joins TRBV6-6 to TRBJ2-7, with a possible D match to TRBD2 (5 bases). CDR1 is MNHNY, CDR2 SVGAGI, per germline (reference sequence). V dropped 10 bases and J dropped 0 bases, with 13 bases sitting between them. This CDR3 is 13 amino acids long. CDR3 protein: CATLQTSSYEQYF. The CDR3 region has the DNA TGTGCCACCCTACAAACTAGCTCCTACGAGCAGTACTTC.

This clonotype was recorded at least ten times. The chain carries TRBV6-6 and TRBJ2-7, with D possibly matching TRBD2 (5 bases). The V gene's germline CDR1 is MNHNY and CDR2 SVGAGI (reference sequence). The CDR3 runs 15 residues. The ends were cut back, 2 bases at V and 2 bases at J, with 13 bases in the middle. CDR3 loop: CASSYSAGLTYEQYF. The CDR3 DNA follows: TGTGCCAGCAGTTACAGTGCGGGCTTGACCTACGAGCAGTACTTC.

V is TRBV5-1 and J is TRBJ1-3; 9 nucleotides match TRBD1. CDR1 and CDR2 (germline): SGHRS, YFSETQ. With 4 bases clipped from V and 4 bases from J, the junction kept 9 bases outside the gene matches. The CDR3 is 16 amino acids. DNA of the CDR3: TGCGCCAGCAGCACCCTAGGGACAGGGCTCGGAAACACCATATATTTT. Amino acid sequence: CASSTLGTGLGNTIYF.

The chain carries TRBV5-1 and TRBJ1-1; TRBD1 aligns across 7 bases. Trimming removed 5 bases from V and 2 bases from J; junction bases left unmatched: 6. The CDR3 consists of 14 residues. CDR1 and CDR2 (germline): SGHRS, YFSETQ. This CDR3 is CASSRQGFNTEAFF. DNA for the CDR3: TGCGCCAGCAGTCGACAGGGTTTTAACACTGAAGCTTTCTTT.

This clonotype was counted ten times or more. The chain recombines TRBV3-1 with TRBJ1-2, with D perhaps matching TRBD1 (5 bases). CDR3 length: 14 amino acids. Germline V gene sequence: CDR1 LGHDT, CDR2 YNNKEL (reference sequence). V lost 3 bases and J 4 bases, leaving 12 bases between the germline ends. The CDR3 here is CASSHGALSYGYTF. For the CDR3, the DNA is TGTGCCAGCAGCCATGGGGCATTAAGCTATGGCTACACCTTC.

This clonotype occurred a few times. One base away lies a much larger clone, so this may be a sequencing read error. This chain links TRBV11-2 with TRBJ1-2, with 7 bases lining up with TRBD1. The CDR3 sequence is 15 residues long. Germline V gives CDR1 SGHAT, CDR2 FQNNGV. With V trimmed by 3 bases and J by 5 bases, 9 bases remained unmatched. In DNA form, the CDR3 reads TGTGCCAGCAGCTTCGAGGGGACAGCGCGGTATGGCTACACCTTC. Encoded protein: CASSFEGTARYGYTF.

Of note for this clonotype: This may be a read error: a much more frequent sequence differs by one nucleotide. This is likely a read error, given that the CDR3 carries no conserved phenylalanine or tryptophan at its end. V gene TRBV28 combines with J gene TRBJ1-2; D not certain. The V end lost 5 bases, the J end lost 8 bases, and 9 bases lay between the germline ends. Per germline, CDR1 MDHEN and CDR2 SYDVKM. The CDR3 consists of 11 residues. The CDR3 nucleotides read TGTGCCAGCAGTGGAGCAGGAGGCTACACCCTC. Amino acid sequence: CASSGAGGYTL.

The sample holds many counts of this clonotype. This chain joins TRBV2 and TRBJ1-2; no clear D gene. Trimming removed 6 bases from V and 2 bases from J, with 7 bases in between. CDR1 and CDR2 (germline): SNHLY, FYNNEI. This CDR3 is 12 amino acids long. In nucleotides, the CDR3 is TGTGCCAGCAGCCTGGTAAACTATGGCTACACCTTC. Translation: CASSLVNYGYTF.

Ten or more counts support this clonotype. One junction end does not reproduce the germline sequence, and a read error may be involved. The chain links TRBV12-3 or TRBV12-4 to TRBJ2-7; 8 bases are a match to TRBD2. This CDR3 contains 15 residues. CDR3 region: CASSLRAGRAGEQYF. The CDR3 bases are TGTGCCAGCAGTTTACGGGCCGGGAGGGCCGGCGAGCAGTATTTC.

This clonotype was detected ten times or more. The rearrangement joins TRBV7-6 to TRBJ2-1, with 7 bases aligning to TRBD1. This CDR3 region has 13 residues. Germline V lookup: CDR1 SGHVS, CDR2 FNYEAQ. V shed 0 bases, J shed 7 bases, and the junction held 0 bases outside the gene matches. In nucleotides, the CDR3 is TGTGCCAGCAGCTTAGCACAGGGGAATGAGCAGTTCTTC. Protein product: CASSLAQGNEQFF.